Listed here are 19 T cell receptor beta chains from one sample, sequenced in a study of regulatory T cells in long-lasting Graves disease. The authors built TCR beta libraries using iRepertoire HTBI primers and Arm-PCR of CDR3 regions. TCRdb reprocessed the multiplex PCR reads via MiXCR and lists one record per CDR3 protein. Of roughly 500,000 distinct CDR3 sequences in the sample, roughly 13% were seen once. Time point of the sample: newly diagnosed GD, antithyroid drugs for less than 3 months. PBMCs were the source of the RNA used for TCR sequencing. These sequences were also reported in another study, on T cells in Graves' hyperthyroidism and ophthalmopathy.

The source was peripheral blood mononuclear cells (PBMCs), collected at new diagnosis, from a patient treated with antithyroid drugs. The receptors shown here come from a man aged 25 to 40 with Graves disease.

This clonotype was counted ten times or more. The V and J genes are TRBV20-1 and TRBJ1-1, with 9 bases identical to TRBD1. This CDR3 has 12 amino acids. The junction had 10 bases not matched to a gene; V was cut back by 5 bases and J by 12 bases. Germline-derived CDR1 and CDR2 are DFQATT and SNEGSKA (reference sequence). The CDR3 DNA sequence: TGCAGTGCTGGAACAGGGGGCGCAGAGACTTTCTTT. Translation gives CSAGTGGAETFF.

This clonotype was counted many times. The gene calls are TRBV12-3 or TRBV12-4 and TRBJ2-5; a weak D match, TRBD2 (7 bases). Trimming removed 6 bases from V and 3 bases from J, with 20 bases in between. This CDR3 is built from 16 residues. The CDR3 DNA follows: TGTGCCAGCAGGACCTCAGGGGACTATCGGGAAGAGACCCAGTACTTC. Translation gives CASRTSGDYREETQYF.

This chain uses TRBV27 with TRBJ2-3, with D perhaps TRBD1 or TRBD2 (5 bases each). This CDR3 is built from 13 residues. V shed 3 bases and J shed 5 bases, with 9 bases lying between them. Germline V lookup: CDR1 MNHEY, CDR2 SMNVEV (reference sequence). The CDR3 here is CASSLGERDTQYF. The CDR3 DNA reads TGTGCCAGCAGTTTGGGGGAAAGAGATACGCAGTATTTT.

This clonotype was counted at least ten times. This chain joins TRBV12-3 or TRBV12-4 and TRBJ2-7; D is uncertain. The CDR3 sequence is 11 residues long. V lost 5 bases to trimming and J lost 5 bases, with 7 bases between them. This CDR3 is CASSLTDEQYF. The CDR3 region has the DNA TGTGCCAGCAGTCTCACGGACGAGCAGTACTTC.

This chain joins TRBV28 and TRBJ2-7, with D possibly TRBD2 on 6 matching bases. This CDR3 is built from 13 residues. Germline-derived CDR1 and CDR2 are MDHEN and SYDVKM. V was trimmed by 5 bases and J by 2 bases, leaving 10 bases between them. The CDR3 DNA follows: TGTGCCAGCAGTCCGACTAGTACCTACGAGCAGTACTTC. It encodes CASSPTSTYEQYF.

This clonotype was seen at least ten times. This rearrangement joins TRBV24-1 to TRBJ1-6; D is unresolved. Germline V gene data show CDR1 as KGHDR and CDR2 as SFDVKD. The CDR3 extends over 13 amino acids. Deletions cut 6 bases from V and 5 bases from J, with 7 bases between. The CDR3 protein is CATSLTDNSPLHF. As DNA, the CDR3 is TGTGCCACCAGTTTAACGGATAATTCACCCCTCCACTTT.

The chain links TRBV20-1 to TRBJ1-2, with 7 bases lining up with TRBD1. Germline V lookup: CDR1 DFQATT, CDR2 SNEGSKA (reference sequence). With V trimmed by 3 bases and J by 4 bases, 5 bases remained unmatched. The CDR3 covers 13 residues. Written as DNA, the CDR3 is TGCAGTGCTAGCGGGACAGCCTCCTATGGCTACACCTTC. Amino acid sequence: CSASGTASYGYTF.

This clonotype showed up many times. V is TRBV7-2 and J is TRBJ1-4; no clear D. The length of the CDR3 is 12 residues. Trimming took 5 bases from V and 8 from J, leaving 9 bases between them. CDR1 is SGHTA, CDR2 FQGNSA, per germline. This chain's CDR3 is CASSLRPEKLFF. The CDR3 DNA follows: TGTGCCAGCAGCCTACGGCCGGAAAAACTGTTTTTT.

This clonotype was counted many times. The V call is TRBV29-1, the J call TRBJ1-5; D is unresolved. Germline loops: CDR1 SQVTM, CDR2 ANQGSEA. This CDR3 is built from 12 residues. Trimming shortened V by 7 bases and J by 3 bases, and 10 bases separated the two germline ends. CDR3 sequence: CSAGDNNQPQHF. The CDR3 DNA is TGCAGCGCGGGAGACAACAATCAGCCCCAGCATTTT. The full variable domain, its missing parts supplied by reference TRBV29-1 and TRBJ1-5, is SAVISQKPSRDICQRGTSLTIQCQVDSQVTMMFWYRQQPGQSLTLIATANQGSEATYESGFVIDKFPISRPNLTFSTLTVSNMSPEDSSIYLCSAGDNNQPQHFGDGTRLSIL.

This clonotype came up many times. The rearrangement joins TRBV12-3 or TRBV12-4 to TRBJ2-1, with 16 positions matching TRBD2. This CDR3 region has 19 residues. The V gene end was trimmed by 5 bases and the J gene end by 5 bases; junction bases not matched to a gene: 12. Here the CDR3 DNA reads TGTGCCAGCAGTGAAACCGGGACTAGCGGGAGGGGTTCCCACAATGAGCAGTTCTTC. As protein: CASSETGTSGRGSHNEQFF.

In its sample, this clonotype was seen a few times. This rearrangement joins TRBV19 to TRBJ1-5; D not certain. Germline V gene sequence: CDR1 LNHDA, CDR2 SQIVND (reference sequence). The V gene lost 7 bases and the J gene lost 8 bases, with 21 bases spanning the gap. This CDR3 has 15 residues. The CDR3, as DNA: TGTGCCAGTACTTTTCTGGGCCGGGGTATGGAGCCCCAGCATTTT. Amino acids: CASTFLGRGMEPQHF.

This clonotype was seen a few times. This chain connects TRBV11-1 to TRBJ2-4; D possibly corresponds to TRBD2 (6 bases). Germline CDR1 is SGHAT and CDR2 is FQDESV (reference sequence). V lost 3 bases, J lost 0 bases, and 15 bases lay in between. The CDR3 has 17 amino acids. As DNA, the CDR3 is TGTGCCAGCAGCTTGGTGGGAGGACCACTAGCCAAAAACATTCAGTACTTC. Protein product: CASSLVGGPLAKNIQYF.

This clonotype was recorded many times. The chain is built from TRBV11-2 and TRBJ2-1; 8 bases map to TRBD2. With 5 bases clipped from V and 14 bases from J, the junction kept 8 bases outside the gene matches. The germline gives CDR1 SGHAT, CDR2 FQNNGV. The CDR3 is 12 residues long. The CDR3 nucleotides read TGTGCCAGCAGCCCGAGCGGGAGCGGGGAGTTCTTC. Its protein is CASSPSGSGEFF. The full variable domain, in which reference TRBV11-2 and TRBJ2-1 provide the parts outside the CDR3, is EAGVAQSPRYKIIEKRQSVAFWCNPISGHATLYWYQQILGQGPKLLIQFQNNGVVDDSQLPKDRFSAERLKGVDSTLKIQPAKLEDSAVYLCASSPSGSGEFFGPGTRLTVL.

This clonotype has just a few counts. One end of the junction varies from germline; a read error may be responsible. The gene calls are TRBV12-3 or TRBV12-4 and TRBJ2-3; 7 nucleotides line up with TRBD1. This CDR3 spans 12 amino acids. The CDR3 loop reads CASSQAPGQSHF. The CDR3 nucleotides read TGTGCCAGCAGTCAAGCACCGGGACAGTCCCACTTC.

The chain combines TRBV15 with TRBJ1-6; TRBD1 matches 8 bases. The CDR3 extends over 14 amino acids. Germline V gene sequence: CDR1 LNHNV, CDR2 YYDKDF (reference sequence). The V and J ends lost 1 base and 10 bases, in that order; junction bases with no gene match: 3. CDR3 residues: CATSRGTGLSPLHF. As DNA, the CDR3 is TGTGCCACCAGCAGAGGGACAGGGCTCTCACCCCTCCACTTT. The variable domain in full, with the rest retrieved from reference TRBV15 and TRBJ1-6, is DAMVIQNPRYQVTQFGKPVTLSCSQTLNHNVMYWYQQKSSQAPKLLFHYYDKDFNNEADTPDNFQSRRPNTSFCFLDIRSPGLGDTAMYLCATSRGTGLSPLHFGNGTRLTVT.

This clonotype is a singleton in its sample. The V call is TRBV5-4, the J call TRBJ1-2, with TRBD1 matching 8 bases. V lost 4 bases to trimming and J lost 8 bases; unmatched junction nucleotides: 7. Germline CDR1 SGHNT, CDR2 YYREEE (reference sequence). This CDR3 is built from 13 residues. The DNA for the CDR3 is TGTGCCAGCAGCCCTCAGGGGACAGGCGGCTACACCTTC. It codes for CASSPQGTGGYTF.

This clonotype was observed many times. This chain uses TRBV12-3 or TRBV12-4 with TRBJ1-3, with a possible D match to TRBD1 (6 bases). CDR3 length equals 14 residues. The germline V and J ends were trimmed by 3 bases and 3 bases, with 9 bases remaining between them. CDR3 bases: TGTGCCAGCAGTTTTGGGACACTTGGAAACACCATATATTTT. It specifies CASSFGTLGNTIYF.

This clonotype was seen ten or more times. This chain links TRBV6-2 or TRBV6-3 with TRBJ2-7, with D possibly TRBD1 on 6 matching bases. V was pared by 5 bases and J by 2 bases, with 7 bases between. The CDR3 sequence is 12 residues long. Germline V CDR1 and CDR2: MNHEY, SVGEGT. This CDR3 reads CASSRDTYEQYF. For the CDR3, the DNA is TGTGCCAGCAGTCGGGACACCTACGAGCAGTACTTC.

The chain joins TRBV27 to TRBJ1-1; 8 nucleotides agree with TRBD1. This CDR3 comprises 13 residues. Germline CDR1 and CDR2: MNHEY and SMNVEV (reference sequence). V lost 5 bases and J lost 11; bases outside the gene matches: 10. The CDR3 nucleotides are TGTGCCAGCAGTAACCGGAACAGGGGGTTTGCTTTCTTT. It is translated as CASSNRNRGFAFF.